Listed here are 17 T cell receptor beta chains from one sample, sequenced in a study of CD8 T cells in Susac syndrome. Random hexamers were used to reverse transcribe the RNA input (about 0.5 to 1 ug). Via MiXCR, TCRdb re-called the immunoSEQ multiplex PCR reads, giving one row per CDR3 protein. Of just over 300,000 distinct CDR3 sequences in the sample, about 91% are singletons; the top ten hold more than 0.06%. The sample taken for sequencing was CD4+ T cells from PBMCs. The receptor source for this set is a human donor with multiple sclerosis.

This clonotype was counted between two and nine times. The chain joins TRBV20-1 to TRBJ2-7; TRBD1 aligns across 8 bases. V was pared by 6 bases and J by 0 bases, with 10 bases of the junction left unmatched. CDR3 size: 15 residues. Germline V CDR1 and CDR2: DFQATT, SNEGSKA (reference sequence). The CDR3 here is CSARAGGLSSYEQYF. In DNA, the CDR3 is TGCAGTGCCCGAGCAGGGGGCTTGAGCTCCTACGAGCAGTACTTC.

CDR3 coding DNA: TGTGCCAGCAGCCAGGGGTCCTTCACAGATACGCAGTATTTT. It yields the protein CASSQGSFTDTQYF. This chain links TRBV11-1 with TRBJ2-3; a possible D gene is TRBD1 (6 bases). The germline V and J ends were trimmed by 5 bases and 2 bases, with 11 bases remaining between them. This CDR3 has 14 residues. CDR1 SGHAT and CDR2 FQDESV come from the germline V gene (reference sequence).

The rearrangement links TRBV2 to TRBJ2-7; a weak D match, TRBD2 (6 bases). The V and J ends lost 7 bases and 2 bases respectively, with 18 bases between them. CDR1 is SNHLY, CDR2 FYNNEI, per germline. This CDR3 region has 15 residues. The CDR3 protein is CASTAEGFVAYEQYF. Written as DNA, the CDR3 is TGTGCCAGCACCGCGGAGGGCTTTGTAGCCTACGAGCAGTACTTC.

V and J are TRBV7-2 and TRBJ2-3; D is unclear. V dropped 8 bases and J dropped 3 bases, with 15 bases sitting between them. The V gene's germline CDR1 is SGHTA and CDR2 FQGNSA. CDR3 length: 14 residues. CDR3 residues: CASAIRKTTDTQYF. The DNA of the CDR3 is TGTGCCAGCGCTATCCGGAAGACTACAGATACGCAGTATTTT.

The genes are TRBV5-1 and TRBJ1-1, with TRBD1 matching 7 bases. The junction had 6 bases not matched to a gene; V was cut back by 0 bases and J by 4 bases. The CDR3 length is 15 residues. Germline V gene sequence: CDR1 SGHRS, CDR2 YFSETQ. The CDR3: CASSLAPDRVTEAFF. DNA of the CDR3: TGCGCCAGCAGCTTGGCCCCTGACAGGGTCACTGAAGCTTTCTTT.

In DNA form, the CDR3 reads TGCGCCAGCAGCTTGGATGGCAGGGCGGATGAAAAACTGTTTTTT. It encodes CASSLDGRADEKLFF. The gene calls are TRBV5-1 and TRBJ1-4; weak D call: TRBD1 (5 bases). This CDR3 spans 15 amino acids. Germline CDR1 reads SGHRS; CDR2 reads YFSETQ. The V and J ends lost 0 bases and 6 bases respectively, with 12 bases between them. Filled out from reference TRBV5-1 and TRBJ1-4, the complete variable domain reads KAGVTQTPRYLIKTRGQQVTLSCSPISGHRSVSWYQQTPGQGLQFLFEYFSETQRNKGNFPGRFSGRQFSNSRSEMNVSTLELGDSALYLCASSLDGRADEKLFFGSGTQLSVL.

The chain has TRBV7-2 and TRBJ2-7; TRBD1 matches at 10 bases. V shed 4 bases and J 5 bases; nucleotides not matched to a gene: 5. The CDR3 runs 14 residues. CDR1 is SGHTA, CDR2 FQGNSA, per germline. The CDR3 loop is CASSSTGGVHEQYF. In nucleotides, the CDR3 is TGTGCCAGCAGCTCGACAGGGGGCGTCCACGAGCAGTACTTC.

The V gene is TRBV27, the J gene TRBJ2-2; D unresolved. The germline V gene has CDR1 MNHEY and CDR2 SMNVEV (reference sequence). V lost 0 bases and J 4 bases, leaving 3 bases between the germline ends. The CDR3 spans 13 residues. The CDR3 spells CASSLSSTGELFF. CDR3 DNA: TGTGCCAGCAGTTTATCTAGCACCGGGGAGCTGTTTTTT.

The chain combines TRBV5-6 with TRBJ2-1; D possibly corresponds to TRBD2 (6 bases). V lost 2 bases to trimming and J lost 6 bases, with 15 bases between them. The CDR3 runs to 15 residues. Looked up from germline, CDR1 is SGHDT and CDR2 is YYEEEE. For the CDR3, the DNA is TGTGCCAGCAGCTTTGGACTAACCGCCCTCAATGAGCAGTTCTTC. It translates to CASSFGLTALNEQFF.

The CDR3 coding sequence is TGTGCCAGTACACAGAACTACGAGCAGTACTTC. Translation: CASTQNYEQYF. This chain joins TRBV7-9 and TRBJ2-7, with D hard to call. There are 11 residues in the CDR3. Germline CDR1 is SEHNR and CDR2 is FQNEAQ (reference sequence). V lost 9 bases and J lost 3, with 9 bases in between.

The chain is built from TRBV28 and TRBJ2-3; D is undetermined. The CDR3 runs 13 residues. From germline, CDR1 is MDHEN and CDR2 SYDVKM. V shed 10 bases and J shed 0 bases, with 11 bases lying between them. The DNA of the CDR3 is TGTGCCACCCTAGATACTAGCACAGATACGCAGTATTTT. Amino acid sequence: CATLDTSTDTQYF. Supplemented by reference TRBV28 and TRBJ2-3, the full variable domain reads DVKVTQSSRYLVKRTGEKVFLECVQDMDHENMFWYRQDPGLGLRLIYFSYDVKMKEKGDIPEGYSVSREKKERFSLILESASTNQTSMYLCATLDTSTDTQYFGPGTRLTVL.

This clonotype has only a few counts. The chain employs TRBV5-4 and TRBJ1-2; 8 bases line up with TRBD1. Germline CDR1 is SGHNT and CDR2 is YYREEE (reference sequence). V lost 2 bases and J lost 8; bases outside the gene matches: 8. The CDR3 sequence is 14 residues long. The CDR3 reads CASSLGGQGGGYTF. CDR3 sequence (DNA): TGTGCCAGCAGCTTAGGCGGACAGGGTGGGGGCTACACCTTC.

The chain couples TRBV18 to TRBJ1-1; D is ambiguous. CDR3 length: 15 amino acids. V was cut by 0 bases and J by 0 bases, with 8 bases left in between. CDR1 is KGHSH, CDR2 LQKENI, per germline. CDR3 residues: CASSPPQALNTEAFF. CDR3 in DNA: TGTGCCAGCTCACCACCCCAGGCATTGAACACTGAAGCTTTCTTT.

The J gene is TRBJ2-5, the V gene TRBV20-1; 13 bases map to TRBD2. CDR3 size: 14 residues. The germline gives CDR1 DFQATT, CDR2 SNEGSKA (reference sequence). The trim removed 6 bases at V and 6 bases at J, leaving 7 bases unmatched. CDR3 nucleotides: TGCAGTGCCCAACTAGCGGGGGGGCCGAAGACCCAGTACTTC. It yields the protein CSAQLAGGPKTQYF.

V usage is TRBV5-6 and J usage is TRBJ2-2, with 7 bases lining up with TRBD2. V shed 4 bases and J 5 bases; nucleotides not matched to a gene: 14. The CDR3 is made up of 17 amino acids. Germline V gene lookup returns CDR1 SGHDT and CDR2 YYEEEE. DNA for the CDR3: TGTGCCAGCAGCCAGCCCGGGGGAGGGTTCGGGACCGGGGAGCTGTTTTTT. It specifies CASSQPGGGFGTGELFF.

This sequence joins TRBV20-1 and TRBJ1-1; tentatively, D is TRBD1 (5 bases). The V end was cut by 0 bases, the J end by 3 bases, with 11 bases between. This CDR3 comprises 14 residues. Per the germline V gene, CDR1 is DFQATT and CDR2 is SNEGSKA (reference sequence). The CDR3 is CSARDPVGHTEAFF. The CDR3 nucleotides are TGCAGTGCTAGAGATCCCGTGGGGCACACTGAAGCTTTCTTT.

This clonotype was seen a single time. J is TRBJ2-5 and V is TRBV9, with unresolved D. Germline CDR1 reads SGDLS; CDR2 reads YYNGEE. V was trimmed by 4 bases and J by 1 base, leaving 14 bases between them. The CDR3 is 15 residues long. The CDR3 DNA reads TGTGCCAGCAGCCCCCGAGGCACCGGCCAAGAGACCCAGTACTTC. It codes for CASSPRGTGQETQYF.